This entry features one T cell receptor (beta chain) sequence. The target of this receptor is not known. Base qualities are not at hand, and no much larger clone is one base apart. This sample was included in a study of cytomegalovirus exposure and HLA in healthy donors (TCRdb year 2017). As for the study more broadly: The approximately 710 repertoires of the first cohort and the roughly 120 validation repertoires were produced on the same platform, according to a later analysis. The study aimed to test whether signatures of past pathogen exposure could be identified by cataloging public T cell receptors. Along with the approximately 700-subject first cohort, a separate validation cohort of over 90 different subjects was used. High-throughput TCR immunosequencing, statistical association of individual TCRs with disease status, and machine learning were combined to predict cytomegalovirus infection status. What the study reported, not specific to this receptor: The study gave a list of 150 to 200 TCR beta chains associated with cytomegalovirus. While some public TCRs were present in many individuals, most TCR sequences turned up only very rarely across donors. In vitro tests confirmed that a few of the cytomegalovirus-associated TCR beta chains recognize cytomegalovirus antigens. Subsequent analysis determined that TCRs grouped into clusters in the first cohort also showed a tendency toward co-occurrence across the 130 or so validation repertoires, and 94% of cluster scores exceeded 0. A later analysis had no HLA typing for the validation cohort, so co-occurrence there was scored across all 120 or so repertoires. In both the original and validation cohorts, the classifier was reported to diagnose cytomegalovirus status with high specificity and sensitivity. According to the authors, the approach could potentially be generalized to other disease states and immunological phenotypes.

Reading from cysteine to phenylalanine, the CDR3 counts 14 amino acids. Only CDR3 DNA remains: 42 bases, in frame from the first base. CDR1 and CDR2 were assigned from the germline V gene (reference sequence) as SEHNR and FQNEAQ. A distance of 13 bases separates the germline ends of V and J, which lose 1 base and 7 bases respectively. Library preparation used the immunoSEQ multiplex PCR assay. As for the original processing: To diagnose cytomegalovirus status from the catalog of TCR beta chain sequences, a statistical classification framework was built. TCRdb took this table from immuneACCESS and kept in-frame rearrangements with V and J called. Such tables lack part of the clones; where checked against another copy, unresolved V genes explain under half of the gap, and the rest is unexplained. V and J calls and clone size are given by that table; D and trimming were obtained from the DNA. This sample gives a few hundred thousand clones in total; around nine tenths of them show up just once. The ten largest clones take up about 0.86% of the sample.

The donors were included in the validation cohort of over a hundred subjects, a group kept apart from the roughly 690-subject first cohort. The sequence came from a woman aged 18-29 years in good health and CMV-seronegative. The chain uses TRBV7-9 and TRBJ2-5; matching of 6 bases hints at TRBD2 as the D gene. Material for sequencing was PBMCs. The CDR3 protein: CASSLDPAGPTQYF. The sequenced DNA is TGTGCCAGCAGCTTAGACCCCGCGGGGCCGACCCAGTACTTC.